Reported below is one T cell receptor (beta chain). Antigen: not known. V dropped 8 bases and J dropped 1 base, with 5 bases sitting between them. Germline V gene lookup returns CDR1 MNHNS and CDR2 SASEGT. This CDR3 is built from 12 residues. The sample comes from a study of T cells in narcolepsy. Across the whole study: Patients with NT1 or NT2 and healthy control donors were enrolled. Overall study findings and caveats: Autoreactive clone sequences were missing from some blood memory CD4+ repertoires. Same-patient CSF and blood CD4+ T cell clonotypes included HCRT-specific and TRIB2-specific autoreactive ones. Reportedly, autoreactive clonotypes were serially detected in patients' blood but not controls'.

The data were produced by immunoSEQ multiplex PCR, yet TCRdb's version contains in-frame clones alone and is incomplete. The table lists about 34,000 clones, 75% to 90% of them singletons. Sequences were obtained from CD45RA- memory CD4+ T cells from PBMCs. V and J are TRBV6-1 and TRBJ2-2; D not resolved. The clonotype was recovered from a human donor with narcolepsy. CDR3 sequence: CASGENTGELFF. CDR3 nucleotide sequence: TGTGCCAGCGGGGAGAACACCGGGGAGCTGTTTTTT.